A selection of T cell receptor beta chains follows, all from one sample in a study of cytomegalovirus exposure and HLA in healthy donors. Using immunoSEQ multiplex PCR, the repertoire was profiled, and TCRdb retains in-frame clones only, with some absent. Of some 170,000 clones in the sample, 81% were seen once. Material for sequencing was PBMCs. Source of these receptors: a woman aged 30 to 39 in good health and CMV-seronegative. Each CDR3 is given with its conserved first and last residue. The order of the fields is D gene, V gene, J gene, clone size, CDR3 protein, CDR3 DNA. The D gene is left open where the match is weak. The size field is filled for only some rows; it gives once, few, many or a size class.

D gene: TRBD2
V gene: TRBV2
J gene: TRBJ2-7
clone size: few
CDR3 protein: CASSGLAGGPYEQYF
CDR3 DNA: TGTGCCAGCAGTGGACTAGCGGGGGGGCCGTACGAGCAGTACTTC

D gene: TRBD1
V gene: TRBV5-1
J gene: TRBJ1-3
clone size: -
CDR3 protein: CASSLTGTGNSGNTIYF
CDR3 DNA: TGCGCCAGCAGTCTTACCGGGACAGGGAACTCTGGAAACACCATATATTTT

D gene: TRBD1
V gene: TRBV29-1
J gene: TRBJ2-3
clone size: -
CDR3 protein: CSVPGQGAGDTQYF
CDR3 DNA: TGCAGCGTCCCGGGACAGGGGGCGGGGGATACGCAGTATTTT

D gene: TRBD1
V gene: TRBV7-8
J gene: TRBJ1-5
clone size: -
CDR3 protein: CASSTWTGIPDGNQPQHF
CDR3 DNA: TGTGCCAGCAGCACATGGACAGGGATTCCCGACGGCAATCAGCCCCAGCATTTT

D gene: TRBD2
V gene: TRBV4-3
J gene: TRBJ2-2
clone size: few
CDR3 protein: CASSQVGGATNTGELFF
CDR3 DNA: TGCGCCAGCAGCCAAGTCGGGGGGGCCACGAACACCGGGGAGCTGTTTTTT

D gene: TRBD1
V gene: TRBV9
J gene: TRBJ2-7
clone size: -
CDR3 protein: CASSASGGTGSHEQYF
CDR3 DNA: TGTGCCAGCAGCGCATCGGGCGGGACAGGGAGCCACGAGCAGTACTTC

D gene: -
V gene: TRBV6-1
J gene: TRBJ2-1
clone size: -
CDR3 protein: CASSGQSSYNEQFF
CDR3 DNA: TGTGCCAGCAGTGGACAGAGCTCCTACAATGAGCAGTTCTTC

D gene: TRBD1
V gene: TRBV7-9
J gene: TRBJ1-4
clone size: -
CDR3 protein: CASSLVEFSDRDEKLFF
CDR3 DNA: TGTGCCAGCAGCTTAGTTGAGTTCTCCGACAGGGATGAAAAACTGTTTTTT

D gene: -
V gene: TRBV6-4
J gene: TRBJ2-2
clone size: -
CDR3 protein: CASRGQGELFF
CDR3 DNA: TGTGCCAGCAGGGGGCAGGGGGAGCTGTTTTTT

D gene: -
V gene: TRBV4-1
J gene: TRBJ1-1
clone size: -
CDR3 protein: CASSQVDRNTEAFF
CDR3 DNA: TGCGCCAGCAGCCAAGTGGACAGGAACACTGAAGCTTTCTTT

D gene: -
V gene: TRBV4-2
J gene: TRBJ1-2
clone size: -
CDR3 protein: CASSLLRGGESYGYTF
CDR3 DNA: TGTGCCAGCAGTCTCCTCCGGGGGGGAGAGAGCTATGGCTACACCTTC

D gene: -
V gene: TRBV14
J gene: TRBJ2-2
clone size: -
CDR3 protein: CASRGNPANTGELFF
CDR3 DNA: TGTGCCAGCCGAGGGAATCCAGCGAACACCGGGGAGCTGTTTTTT

D gene: -
V gene: TRBV4-3
J gene: TRBJ1-2
clone size: -
CDR3 protein: CASSQDTRFPYGYTF
CDR3 DNA: TGCGCCAGCAGCCAAGATACCAGGTTCCCCTATGGCTACACCTTC

D gene: TRBD1
V gene: TRBV7-7
J gene: TRBJ2-3
clone size: -
CDR3 protein: CASSYSGTGGDTQYF
CDR3 DNA: TGTGCTAGCAGCTACTCCGGGACAGGGGGAGATACGCAGTATTTT

D gene: -
V gene: TRBV25-1
J gene: TRBJ2-3
clone size: once
CDR3 protein: CASSEYVGGEEDTQYF
CDR3 DNA: TGTGCCAGCAGTGAATATGTGGGGGGAGAGGAAGATACGCAGTATTTT

D gene: -
V gene: TRBV6-1
J gene: TRBJ2-6
clone size: -
CDR3 protein: CASSRGGDLANVLTF
CDR3 DNA: TGTGCCAGCAGTAGAGGAGGGGATTTGGCCAACGTCCTGACTTTC

D gene: TRBD1
V gene: TRBV29-1
J gene: TRBJ1-1
clone size: -
CDR3 protein: CSARDRTNTEAFF
CDR3 DNA: TGCAGCGCACGGGACAGGACGAACACTGAAGCTTTCTTT

D gene: -
V gene: TRBV7-2
J gene: TRBJ2-7
clone size: -
CDR3 protein: CASSLADRIYEQYF
CDR3 DNA: TGTGCCAGCAGCTTAGCCGACAGAATCTACGAGCAGTACTTC

D gene: TRBD2
V gene: TRBV5-4
J gene: TRBJ2-7
clone size: -
CDR3 protein: CASSAGLAGASSYEQYF
CDR3 DNA: TGTGCCAGCAGCGCCGGACTAGCGGGGGCCTCCTCCTACGAGCAGTACTTC

D gene: -
V gene: TRBV28
J gene: TRBJ1-5
clone size: -
CDR3 protein: CASRTPSEGRQPQHF
CDR3 DNA: TGTGCCAGCAGAACCCCCAGTGAGGGGAGGCAGCCCCAGCATTTT

D gene: -
V gene: TRBV7-7
J gene: TRBJ2-2
clone size: -
CDR3 protein: CASSPSTSGELFF
CDR3 DNA: TGTGCCAGCAGCCCCTCTACGTCCGGGGAGCTGTTTTTT

D gene: TRBD1
V gene: TRBV10-3
J gene: TRBJ1-2
clone size: -
CDR3 protein: CAINPSTGTYGYTF
CDR3 DNA: TGTGCCATCAATCCCTCGACAGGGACCTATGGCTACACCTTC

D gene: TRBD1
V gene: TRBV6-5
J gene: TRBJ1-2
clone size: -
CDR3 protein: CASRPGQGAHYGYTF
CDR3 DNA: TGTGCCAGCAGACCGGGACAGGGGGCACACTATGGCTACACCTTC

D gene: TRBD2
V gene: TRBV28
J gene: TRBJ2-7
clone size: -
CDR3 protein: CASKRIRTSFYEQYF
CDR3 DNA: TGTGCCAGCAAAAGAATTAGGACTAGCTTCTACGAGCAGTACTTC

D gene: -
V gene: TRBV11-3
J gene: TRBJ1-5
clone size: -
CDR3 protein: CASSREDQPQHF
CDR3 DNA: TGTGCCAGCAGCCGAGAGGATCAGCCCCAGCATTTT

D gene: -
V gene: TRBV7-2
J gene: TRBJ2-7
clone size: once
CDR3 protein: CASSTHDSVYEQYF
CDR3 DNA: TGTGCCAGCAGCACCCACGACTCCGTTTACGAGCAGTACTTC

D gene: TRBD1
V gene: TRBV29-1
J gene: TRBJ1-4
clone size: -
CDR3 protein: CSATTGSNEKLFF
CDR3 DNA: TGCAGCGCTACGACAGGGAGTAATGAAAAACTGTTTTTT

D gene: TRBD2
V gene: TRBV30
J gene: TRBJ2-7
clone size: few
CDR3 protein: CAWSAPGTSPKQYF
CDR3 DNA: TGTGCCTGGAGTGCCCCAGGGACTAGCCCTAAGCAGTACTTC

D gene: -
V gene: TRBV9
J gene: TRBJ1-6
clone size: -
CDR3 protein: CASSVDPLAQGGTPLHF
CDR3 DNA: TGTGCCAGCAGCGTAGACCCGCTTGCCCAGGGAGGGACACCCCTCCACTTT

D gene: TRBD1
V gene: TRBV4-3
J gene: TRBJ2-5
clone size: -
CDR3 protein: CASSQDVRGRQETQYF
CDR3 DNA: TGCGCCAGCAGCCAAGATGTGAGGGGGCGTCAAGAGACCCAGTACTTC

D gene: TRBD1
V gene: TRBV2
J gene: TRBJ1-2
clone size: -
CDR3 protein: CASSYIGQGNYGYTF
CDR3 DNA: TGTGCCAGCAGTTACATAGGACAGGGAAACTATGGCTACACCTTC

D gene: TRBD2
V gene: TRBV27
J gene: TRBJ2-3
clone size: once
CDR3 protein: CASSLLGLAGGGTDTQYF
CDR3 DNA: TGTGCCAGCAGTTTACTGGGTCTAGCGGGGGGAGGGACAGATACGCAGTATTTT

D gene: TRBD1
V gene: TRBV19
J gene: TRBJ2-1
clone size: -
CDR3 protein: CASGQGVHNEQFF
CDR3 DNA: TGTGCCAGCGGACAGGGGGTCCACAATGAGCAGTTCTTC

D gene: -
V gene: TRBV4-1
J gene: TRBJ2-7
clone size: -
CDR3 protein: CASSVDGGNGYEQYF
CDR3 DNA: TGCGCCAGCAGCGTCGATGGGGGGAATGGTTACGAGCAGTACTTC

D gene: -
V gene: TRBV9
J gene: TRBJ1-2
clone size: few
CDR3 protein: CASSVDWERSYGYTF
CDR3 DNA: TGTGCCAGCAGCGTAGATTGGGAGCGGAGCTATGGCTACACCTTC

D gene: TRBD2
V gene: TRBV5-4
J gene: TRBJ2-5
clone size: -
CDR3 protein: CASSLERGLGEETQYF
CDR3 DNA: TGTGCCAGCAGCTTGGAGCGGGGGTTGGGGGAAGAGACCCAGTACTTC

D gene: -
V gene: TRBV19
J gene: TRBJ1-6
clone size: -
CDR3 protein: CASISRHGGDNSPLHF
CDR3 DNA: TGTGCCAGTATTTCACGCCACGGGGGTGACAATTCACCCCTCCACTTT

D gene: -
V gene: TRBV29-1
J gene: TRBJ2-1
clone size: -
CDR3 protein: CSVNLDRYNEQFF
CDR3 DNA: TGCAGCGTTAACTTGGACAGATACAATGAGCAGTTCTTC

D gene: TRBD1
V gene: TRBV5-8
J gene: TRBJ2-3
clone size: -
CDR3 protein: CASSTGSRGRDTQYF
CDR3 DNA: TGTGCCAGCAGCACAGGGTCTAGGGGGCGAGATACGCAGTATTTT

D gene: -
V gene: TRBV30
J gene: TRBJ1-2
clone size: few
CDR3 protein: CAWRPGSAGYTF
CDR3 DNA: TGTGCCTGGAGGCCCGGGAGCGCGGGCTACACCTTC

D gene: -
V gene: TRBV10-3
J gene: TRBJ1-1
clone size: -
CDR3 protein: CAISERGTGGGDTEAFF
CDR3 DNA: TGTGCCATCAGTGAGAGGGGTACTGGGGGGGGAGACACTGAAGCTTTCTTT